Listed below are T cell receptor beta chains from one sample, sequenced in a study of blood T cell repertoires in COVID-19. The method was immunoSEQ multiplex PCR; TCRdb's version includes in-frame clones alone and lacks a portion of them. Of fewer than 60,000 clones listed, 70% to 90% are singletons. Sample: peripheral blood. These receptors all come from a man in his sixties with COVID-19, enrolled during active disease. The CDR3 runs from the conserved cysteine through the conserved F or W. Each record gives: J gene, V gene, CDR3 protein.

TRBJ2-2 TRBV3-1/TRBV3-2 CASSQATTPRYTGELFF
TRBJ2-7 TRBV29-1 CSVEGGGEQYF
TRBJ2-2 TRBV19 CASKTSRDTGELFF
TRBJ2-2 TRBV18 CASSPAVQGSFSEELFF
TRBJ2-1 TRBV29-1 CSVEGGGQAYNEQFF
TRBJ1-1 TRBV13 CASSEPPNTEAFF
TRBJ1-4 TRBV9 CASSPTIATNEKLFF
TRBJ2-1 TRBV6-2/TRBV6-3 CASSYAGSGRPKRSSYNEQFF
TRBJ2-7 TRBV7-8 CASSLGIPGGNGYEQYF
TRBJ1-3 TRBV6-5 CASKIQGARKDTIYF
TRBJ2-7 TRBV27 CASSLTSGGGYEQYF
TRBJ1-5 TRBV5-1 CASSGTGVEPQHF
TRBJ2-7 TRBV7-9 CASSLKLPDRGEQYF
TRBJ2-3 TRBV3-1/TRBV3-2 CASSQGTGETDTQYF
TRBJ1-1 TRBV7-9 CASSRLDFTEAFF
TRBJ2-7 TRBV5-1 CASSLEQGTYEQYF
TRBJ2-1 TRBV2 CASSEVSGGGGEQFF
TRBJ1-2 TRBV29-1 CSVGTNYGYTF
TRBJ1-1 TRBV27 CASRRGGPGNTEAFF
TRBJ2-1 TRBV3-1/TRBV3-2 CASSQAAGLAGGHTPEQFF
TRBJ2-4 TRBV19 CASSRQGKNIQYF
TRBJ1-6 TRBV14 CASSLRTGTSPLHF
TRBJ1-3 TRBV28 CASSFHDRVGNTIYF
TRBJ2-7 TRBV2 CASSDVGLAGSYEQYF
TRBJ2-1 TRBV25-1 CASSEGGRGYFRGNEQFF
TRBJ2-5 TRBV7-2 CASSLARGGETQYF
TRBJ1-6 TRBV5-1 CASSLARTENSPLHF
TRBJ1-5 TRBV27 CASSTGVHQPQHF
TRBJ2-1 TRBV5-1 CASSTSGRAYNEQFF
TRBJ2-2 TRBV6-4 CASRRTGGNTGELFF
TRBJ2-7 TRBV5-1 CASSLGEGEQYF
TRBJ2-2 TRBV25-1 CASRRGQSSNTGELFF
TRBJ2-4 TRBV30 CAWSETAGESIQYF
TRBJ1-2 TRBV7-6 CASSSRQGTNYGYTF
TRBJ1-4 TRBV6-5 CASSRGWAEKLFF
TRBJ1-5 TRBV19 CASSPQTGYSNQPQHF
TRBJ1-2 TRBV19 CASSSPSTANYGYTF
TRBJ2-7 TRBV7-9 CASSSHTYEQYF
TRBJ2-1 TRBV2 CASSGGRNEQFF
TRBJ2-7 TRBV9 CASSVDLAASYEQYF
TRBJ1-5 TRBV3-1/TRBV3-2 CASSSSGAYSNQPQHF
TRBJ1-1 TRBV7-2 CASSLASGKTEAFF
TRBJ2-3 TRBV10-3 CAISESSASGRTDTQYF
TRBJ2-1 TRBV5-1 CASSPRVAGGYNEQFF
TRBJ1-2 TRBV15 CATSSTLGDRVIHGYTF
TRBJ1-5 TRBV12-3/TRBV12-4 CASSLTAEQPQHF
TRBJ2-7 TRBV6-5 CAIAPGLAVYEQYF
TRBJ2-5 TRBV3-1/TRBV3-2 CASSQEWRVETQYF
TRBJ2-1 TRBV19 CATSLGGMNEQFF
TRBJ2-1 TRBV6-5 CASSPPGGYEQFF
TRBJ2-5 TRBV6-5 CASSRGPQETQYF
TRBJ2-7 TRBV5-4 CASSRGAASGTYEQYF